The 9 T cell receptor beta chains below come from one sample, sequenced in a study of radiotherapy plus CTLA-4 blockade in lung cancer. Sequencing was performed with immunoSEQ multiplex PCR; in TCRdb, only in-frame clones are kept and a portion is missing. The data hold tens of thousands of clones, with about 80% observed a single time. The material sequenced was peripheral blood, taken from a patient treated with radiotherapy plus ipilimumab. The receptors here all came from a human donor with non-small cell lung cancer who had stable disease on radiotherapy plus ipilimumab.

This clone was counted between two and nine times. The J gene is TRBJ1-3, the V gene TRBV5-4; 7 bases align to TRBD1. Trimming at V came to 0 bases and at J to 4 bases, leaving 7 bases not matched to a gene. The germline V gene has CDR1 SGHNT and CDR2 YYREEE (reference sequence). The CDR3 sequence is 16 residues long. The CDR3 region has the DNA TGTGCCAGCAGCTTGGACACAGGGGATGAGGGAAACACCATATATTTT. Its translation is CASSLDTGDEGNTIYF.

The J gene is TRBJ2-7, the V gene TRBV7-9; D remains ambiguous. Germline CDR1 and CDR2: SEHNR and FQNEAQ (reference sequence). Deletions cut 5 bases from V and 4 bases from J, with 6 bases between. CDR3 length: 11 amino acids. The CDR3 sequence is CASSPAYEQYF. The CDR3 DNA follows: TGTGCCAGCAGCCCAGCTTACGAGCAGTACTTC.

V is TRBV4-1 and J is TRBJ1-6; a weak D match, TRBD1 (5 bases). The V end lost 1 base, the J end lost 9 bases, and 10 bases lay between the germline ends. This CDR3 is 14 amino acids long. Germline CDR1 and CDR2: MGHRA and YSYEKL. CDR3 region: CASSQGGAGSPLHF. In nucleotides, the CDR3 is TGCGCCAGCAGCCAAGGAGGGGCTGGTTCACCCCTCCACTTT.

The chain has TRBV5-6 and TRBJ1-1, with D uncertain. Germline V gene lookup returns CDR1 SGHDT and CDR2 YYEEEE. The germline V and J ends were trimmed by 0 bases and 8 bases, with 11 bases remaining between them. This CDR3 contains 13 residues. CDR3 in DNA: TGTGCCAGCAGCTTGGGACGGCGCGGGGAAGCTTTCTTT. Translated, it gives CASSLGRRGEAFF.

V usage is TRBV14 and J usage is TRBJ2-7; D remains ambiguous. The length of the CDR3 is 12 residues. Germline CDR1 and CDR2: SGHDN and FVKESK. Between the trimmed V and J ends, which lost 1 base and 7 bases, there was a span of 8 bases. CDR3 DNA sequence: TGTGCCAGCAGCCAAGTACTCTTGGAGCAGTACTTC. This sequence encodes CASSQVLLEQYF.

The chain couples TRBV10-1 to TRBJ2-1; 8 bases fit TRBD1. With 0 bases clipped from V and 4 bases from J, the junction kept 2 bases outside the gene matches. This CDR3 spans 15 amino acids. The germline V gene encodes CDR1 WNHNN and CDR2 SYGVQD (reference sequence). CDR3 loop: CASSESNRGYNEQFF. CDR3 nucleotides: TGCGCCAGCAGTGAGTCGAACAGGGGGTACAATGAGCAGTTCTTC.

V usage is TRBV5-4 and J usage is TRBJ2-1; 8 bases agree with TRBD2. The trim removed 0 bases at V and 4 bases at J, leaving 3 bases unmatched. Germline CDR1 is SGHNT and CDR2 is YYREEE (reference sequence). The CDR3 sequence is 15 residues long. The CDR3 sequence is CASSLASGYYNEQFF. In DNA, the CDR3 is TGTGCCAGCAGCTTGGCTAGCGGGTATTACAATGAGCAGTTCTTC.

V usage is TRBV27 and J usage is TRBJ2-7; D gene uncertain. The V end was cut by 2 bases, the J end by 6 bases, with 11 bases between. The CDR3 runs 13 residues. Germline V gene data show CDR1 as MNHEY and CDR2 as SMNVEV (reference sequence). CDR3 DNA: TGTGCCAGCAGTTTAAAGGCTTGGGGCGAGCAGTACTTC. As protein: CASSLKAWGEQYF.

The rearrangement uses TRBV5-5 and TRBJ1-2; possibly TRBD1 for D (6 bases). V shed 0 bases and J shed 7 bases, with 13 bases lying between them. Germline V CDR1 and CDR2: SGHKS, YYEKEE (reference sequence). This CDR3 is 14 amino acids long. The CDR3, as DNA: TGTGCCAGCAGCTTGGGACAGGCTCTGGGTGGCTACACCTTC. Translated, it gives CASSLGQALGGYTF.